This TCR beta chain was sequenced for a study of spatial heterogeneity in lung cancer. On the study more broadly: The study sequenced follow-up PBMC samples when they were available, at a median of approximately 2 years after resection. Detection consistently captured more beta-chain sequences than alpha-chain sequences. The study's findings and limits: Detection of ubiquitous tumor TCRs in blood was higher at resection than follow-up.

This clonotype was detected a few times. Its antigen remains unknown. TCRdb processed the 5' RACE reads anew with MiXCR; each CDR3 protein has one entry. The sample has about 120,000 distinct CDR3 sequences, 10% to 15% seen once. Time point in this sample: blood at routine non-recurrence follow-up after resection. Unsorted whole RNA of tumor, nontumor lung or frozen PBMC was sequenced. The V gene lost 2 bases and the J gene lost 4 bases, with 2 bases spanning the gap. The CDR3 length is 10 residues. From germline, CDR1 is SQVTM and CDR2 ANQGSEA. Sequencing used PBMCs, obtained at follow-up. The sequence was obtained from a male donor with early-stage non-small cell lung cancer. The rearrangement links TRBV29-1 to TRBJ1-1; D not certain. The CDR3 nucleotides read TGCAGCGTTGAACCCACTGAAGCTTTCTTT. This encodes CSVEPTEAFF. Together with reference TRBV29-1 and TRBJ1-1, the CDR3 gives the full variable domain: SAVISQKPSRDICQRGTSLTIQCQVDSQVTMMFWYRQQPGQSLTLIATANQGSEATYESGFVIDKFPISRPNLTFSTLTVSNMSPEDSSIYLCSVEPTEAFFGQGTRLTVV.